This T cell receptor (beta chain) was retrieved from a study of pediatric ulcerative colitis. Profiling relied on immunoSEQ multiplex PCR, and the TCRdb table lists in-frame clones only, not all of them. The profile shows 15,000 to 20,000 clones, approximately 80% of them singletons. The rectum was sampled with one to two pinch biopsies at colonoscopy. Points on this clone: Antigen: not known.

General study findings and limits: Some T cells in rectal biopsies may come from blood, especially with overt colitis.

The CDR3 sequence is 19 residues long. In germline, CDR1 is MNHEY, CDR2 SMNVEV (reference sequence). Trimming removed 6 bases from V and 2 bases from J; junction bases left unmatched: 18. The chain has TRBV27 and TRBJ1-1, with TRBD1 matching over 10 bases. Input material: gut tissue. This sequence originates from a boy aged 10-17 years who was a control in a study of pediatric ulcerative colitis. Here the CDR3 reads CASRTLFDRGQGLNTEAFF. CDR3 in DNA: TGTGCCAGCAGAACTCTCTTCGACAGGGGGCAGGGATTAAACACTGAAGCTTTCTTT.